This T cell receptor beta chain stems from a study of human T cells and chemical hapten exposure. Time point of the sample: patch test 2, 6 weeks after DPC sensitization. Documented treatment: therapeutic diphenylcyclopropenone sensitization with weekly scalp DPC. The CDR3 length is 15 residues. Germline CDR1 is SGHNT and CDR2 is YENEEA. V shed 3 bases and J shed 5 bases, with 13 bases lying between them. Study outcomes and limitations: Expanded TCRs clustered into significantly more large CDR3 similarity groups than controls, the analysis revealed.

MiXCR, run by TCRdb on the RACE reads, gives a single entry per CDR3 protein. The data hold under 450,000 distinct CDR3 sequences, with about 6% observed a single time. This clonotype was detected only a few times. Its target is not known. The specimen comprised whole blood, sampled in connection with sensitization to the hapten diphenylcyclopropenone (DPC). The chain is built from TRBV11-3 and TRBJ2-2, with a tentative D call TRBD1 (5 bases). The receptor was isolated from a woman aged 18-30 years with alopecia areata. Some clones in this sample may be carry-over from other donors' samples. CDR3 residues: CASSLRQGTTGELFF. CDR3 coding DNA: TGTGCCAGCAGCTTGCGGCAGGGCACAACCGGGGAGCTGTTTTTT.